The 11 T cell receptor beta chains presented below share a single source sample, sequenced in a study of T cells expressing NK-cell markers. After re-calling the 5' RACE reads, TCRdb lists one entry per CDR3 protein, DNA absent. Here the sample table reports some 450,000 distinct CDR3 sequences. What was sequenced was blood T cells: a sorted CD56 or NKG2C T cell subset, CD4+ or CD8+ T cells, or bulk PBMC T cells (not recorded which). The receptor source for this set is a woman aged 18 to 75 in good health.

CDR3: CASKGRGGEETQYF. The rearrangement joins TRBV7-2 to TRBJ2-5; lacking DNA, the TRBD1 call made by TCRdb goes unchecked. The CDR3 contains 14 residues. Germline CDR1 is SGHTA and CDR2 is FQGNSA. The entire variable domain, with the rest obtained from reference TRBV7-2 and TRBJ2-5, is as follows: GAGVSQSPSNKVTEKGKDVELRCDPISGHTALYWYRQSLGQGLEFLIYFQGNSAPDKSGLPSDRFSAERTGGSVSTLTIQRTQQEDSAVYLCASKGRGGEETQYFGPGTRLLVL.

The chain recombines TRBV15 with TRBJ2-3; the TRBD2 assignment by TCRdb is unverifiable without DNA. The CDR3 is 17 amino acids. Germline CDR1 LNHNV, CDR2 YYDKDF (reference sequence). The CDR3 loop reads CATISTGAGGPTATQYF.

The chain links TRBV24-1 to TRBJ2-1; TCRdb selects TRBD1, and the lack of DNA leaves this call unchecked. Germline V lookup: CDR1 KGHDR, CDR2 SFDVKD. The CDR3 is 14 residues long. The CDR3 protein is CATRGRGGAGEQFF.

The chain employs TRBV7-2 and TRBJ2-7; TCRdb reports TRBD2, a call that lacks DNA to check it against. Germline CDR1 and CDR2: SGHTA and FQGNSA. The length of the CDR3 is 15 residues. The CDR3 sequence: CASSLPRDYDYEQYF.

The chain recombines TRBV20-1 with TRBJ2-7; the TRBD1 assignment by TCRdb is unverifiable without DNA. The CDR3 runs 15 residues. The V gene's germline CDR1 is DFQATT and CDR2 SNEGSKA (reference sequence). CDR3 sequence: CSAPAGRGSSYEQYF.

This chain joins TRBV10-2 and TRBJ2-5; TCRdb picks TRBD1, but there is no DNA to check that call. CDR1 and CDR2 (germline): WSHSY, SAAADI. This CDR3 region has 13 residues. The CDR3 is CASSESGRETQYF.

The chain has TRBV20-1 and TRBJ1-3. The germline gives CDR1 DFQATT, CDR2 SNEGSKA (reference sequence). This CDR3 spans 15 amino acids. The chain's CDR3 is CSARDPVSGGNTIYF.

V and J are TRBV30 and TRBJ1-1; the D call from TCRdb, TRBD1, cannot be confirmed without DNA. CDR1 is GTSNPN, CDR2 SVGIG, per germline (reference sequence). This CDR3 has 16 amino acids. The CDR3 loop reads CAWSPRQTGFNTEAFF. Full variable domain (rest looked up from reference TRBV30 and TRBJ1-1): SQTIHQWPATLVQPVGSPLSLECTVEGTSNPNLYWYRQAAGRGLQLLFYSVGIGQISSEVPQNLSASRPQDRQFILSSKKLLLSDSGFYLCAWSPRQTGFNTEAFFGQGTRLTVV.

This rearrangement joins TRBV12-3 or TRBV12-4 to TRBJ1-6. The CDR3 has 11 residues. The CDR3 sequence is CASSLDSSLHF.

The genes are TRBV28 and TRBJ2-7; with no DNA, the TCRdb D assignment of TRBD2 cannot be verified. This CDR3 region has 15 residues. Germline-derived CDR1 and CDR2 are MDHEN and SYDVKM. CDR3 sequence: CASNVLAGGGYEQYF.

J is TRBJ2-1 and V is TRBV7-3. Germline CDR1 SGHTA, CDR2 FQGTGA. This CDR3 spans 13 amino acids. The CDR3 sequence: CASSLTPLNEQFF.